The entry that follows covers one TCR beta chain sequence. The sample belongs to a study of CD8 T cells in Susac syndrome. When the RNA was reverse transcribed, random hexamers were used with an input of roughly 0.45 to 1 ug. Each CDR3 protein is one row after TCRdb ran MiXCR on the immunoSEQ multiplex PCR reads. The table shows about 300,000 distinct CDR3 sequences, with about 85% occurring only once. TCR beta sequencing was performed on blood CD8+ and CD4+ T cells. TEMRA cells were FACS-enriched, with CD8+ and CD4+ T cells isolated negatively. The CDR3 totals 15 residues. Germline-derived CDR1 and CDR2 are SEHNR and FQNEAQ (reference sequence). Trimming pared 1 base from V and 7 bases from J, leaving 17 bases between.

Source material: CD8+ T cells from PBMCs. This chain joins TRBV7-9 and TRBJ2-7; D is unclear. The sequence derives from a human donor with multiple sclerosis. DNA for the CDR3: TGTGCCAGCAGCTTAGTGCATTCGGCCAGTGGGGAGCAGTACTTC. It encodes CASSLVHSASGEQYF.